This paragraph reports one T cell receptor beta chain. There is no known antigen for this receptor. Base qualities are not provided; no much larger clone lies one nucleotide away. Participants in the prospective study were aged 18 to 89 years, lived in approximately 26 United States geographic areas, and enrolled through a virtual design. In the prospective study, participants were assigned to cohorts based on the clinical history participants reported in a screening survey and a study questionnaire. In the prospective study, whole blood, serum and a nasopharyngeal or oropharyngeal swab were collected from each participant by mobile phlebotomists. Participants in the prospective study had the option to provide additional blood draws and questionnaires over a roughly 2-month period. Before DNA extraction, prospective study blood samples were shipped either frozen or at room temperature. Taken from the germline V gene, the CDR1 and CDR2 loops are MNHEY and SVGAGI. V has 8 bases trimmed and J has 3 bases trimmed; junction bases matching no gene number 8. Counted from cysteine to phenylalanine, this CDR3 has 14 amino acids. Only CDR3 DNA is held: 42 bases, read in frame from base 1.

The sample belongs to a study of blood T cell repertoires in COVID-19 (TCRdb year 2020). Study-level background: Samples covering the acute and convalescent phases of COVID-19 were provided by collaborators in the United States, Italy and Spain. HLA class I and class II types, where available, came from metadata supplied by the sample provider rather than from assay-based typing. The dataset comprised deeply sampled blood TCRbeta repertoires from subjects exposed to, actively infected with, or recovered from COVID-19. The repertoires were released in a freely available public database meant as a resource for research on the immune response to SARS-CoV-2. The material from the prospective study consisted of cDNA or gDNA derived from T cells, B-cell-depleted T cells, or PBMCs. The samples were drawn from the first 160 participants of the ongoing ImmuneRACE study and from over a thousand subjects provided by 6 global collaborators. Nearly every sample came with metadata listing a de-identified subject ID, COVID-19 status, age in years and sex. Points the paper makes about the study in general: The amount of clinical and demographic metadata varied by source and participant and was provided uncurated.

The immunoSEQ Assay, a bias-controlled multiplex PCR, was used to amplify TCRbeta CDR3 regions from genomic DNA. For the original study's pipeline: Within the assay, amplification of reference gene primers was used to estimate how many nucleated cells each sample contained. Sequence reads were collapsed and filtered to measure the absolute abundance of every unique TCRbeta CDR3 rearrangement. For each sample, productive Simpson clonality was calculated as the square root of Simpson's diversity index across productive rearrangements. As stored in TCRdb, this immuneACCESS dataset retains in-frame rearrangements with V and J assigned. A fraction of the clones does not appear; measured against another copy, unresolved V genes explain less than half of the discrepancy, and the remainder lacks a known reason. V, J and clone size were drawn from that table, and D and trimming were deduced from the DNA. Present in this sample are about 200,000 clones, around 88% of which were seen just once. The ten largest clonotypes hold 5.6% of the sample.

Recombination joined TRBV6-5 with TRBJ2-7; 9 bases in the junction line up with TRBD1. This clonotype was obtained from a man aged 35-49 years with acute COVID-19. Sequencing was performed on PBMCs or T cells enriched from blood (not recorded which). The nucleotides read TGTGCCAGCGAAGGATCGGACAGGGGCTACGAGCAGTACTTC. Translation gives CASEGSDRGYEQYF.